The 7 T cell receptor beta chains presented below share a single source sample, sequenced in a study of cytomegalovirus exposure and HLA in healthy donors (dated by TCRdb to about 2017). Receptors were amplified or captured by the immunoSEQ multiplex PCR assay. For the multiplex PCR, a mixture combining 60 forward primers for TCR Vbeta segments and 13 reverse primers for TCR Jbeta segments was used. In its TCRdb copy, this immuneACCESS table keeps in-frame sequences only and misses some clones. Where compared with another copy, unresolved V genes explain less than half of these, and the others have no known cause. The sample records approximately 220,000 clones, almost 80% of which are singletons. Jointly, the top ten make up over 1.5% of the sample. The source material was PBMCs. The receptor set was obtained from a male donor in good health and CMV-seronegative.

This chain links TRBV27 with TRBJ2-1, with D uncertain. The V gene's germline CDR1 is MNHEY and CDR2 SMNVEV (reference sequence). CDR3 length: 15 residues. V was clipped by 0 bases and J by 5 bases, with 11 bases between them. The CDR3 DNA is TGTGCCAGCAGTTTATCGCCGGTCTTACACAATGAGCAGTTCTTC. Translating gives CASSLSPVLHNEQFF.

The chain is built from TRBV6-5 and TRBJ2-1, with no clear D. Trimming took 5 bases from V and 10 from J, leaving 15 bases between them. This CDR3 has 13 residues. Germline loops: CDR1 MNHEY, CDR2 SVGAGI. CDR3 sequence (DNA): TGTGCCAGCAGTCTGAGGTCGGTCTCGGAGCAGTTCTTC. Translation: CASSLRSVSEQFF.

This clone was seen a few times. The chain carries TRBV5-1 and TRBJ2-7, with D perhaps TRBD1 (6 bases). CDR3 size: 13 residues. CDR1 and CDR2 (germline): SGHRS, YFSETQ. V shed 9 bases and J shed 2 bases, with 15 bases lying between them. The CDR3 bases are TGCGCCATCCCGAGGGGGTCGGCCTACGAGCAGTACTTC. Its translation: CAIPRGSAYEQYF.

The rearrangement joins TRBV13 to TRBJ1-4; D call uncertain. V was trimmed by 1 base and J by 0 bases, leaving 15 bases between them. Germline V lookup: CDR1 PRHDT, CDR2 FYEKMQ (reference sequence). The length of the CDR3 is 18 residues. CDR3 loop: CASSLEFNRTATNEKLFF. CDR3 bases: TGTGCCAGCAGCTTAGAATTCAACAGAACTGCAACTAATGAAAAACTGTTTTTT.

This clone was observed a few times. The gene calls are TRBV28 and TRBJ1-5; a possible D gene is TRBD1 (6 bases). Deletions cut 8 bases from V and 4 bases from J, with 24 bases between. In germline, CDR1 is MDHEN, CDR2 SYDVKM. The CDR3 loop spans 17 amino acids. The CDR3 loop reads CASPPPGTRGMNQPQHF. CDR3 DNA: TGTGCCAGCCCTCCCCCCGGGACAAGGGGTATGAATCAGCCCCAGCATTTT.

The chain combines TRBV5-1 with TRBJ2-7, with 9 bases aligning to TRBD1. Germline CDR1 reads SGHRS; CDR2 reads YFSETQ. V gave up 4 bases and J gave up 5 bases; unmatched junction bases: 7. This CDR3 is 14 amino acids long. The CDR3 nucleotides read TGCGCCAGCAGCACCAGGACAGGGGAGGACGAGCAGTACTTC. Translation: CASSTRTGEDEQYF.

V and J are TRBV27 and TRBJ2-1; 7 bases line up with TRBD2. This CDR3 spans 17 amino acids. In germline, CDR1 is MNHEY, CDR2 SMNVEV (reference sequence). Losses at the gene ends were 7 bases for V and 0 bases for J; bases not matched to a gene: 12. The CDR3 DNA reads TGTGCCAGCATCCTGGGGACTAACCCTAGCTCCTACAATGAGCAGTTCTTC. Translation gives CASILGTNPSSYNEQFF.